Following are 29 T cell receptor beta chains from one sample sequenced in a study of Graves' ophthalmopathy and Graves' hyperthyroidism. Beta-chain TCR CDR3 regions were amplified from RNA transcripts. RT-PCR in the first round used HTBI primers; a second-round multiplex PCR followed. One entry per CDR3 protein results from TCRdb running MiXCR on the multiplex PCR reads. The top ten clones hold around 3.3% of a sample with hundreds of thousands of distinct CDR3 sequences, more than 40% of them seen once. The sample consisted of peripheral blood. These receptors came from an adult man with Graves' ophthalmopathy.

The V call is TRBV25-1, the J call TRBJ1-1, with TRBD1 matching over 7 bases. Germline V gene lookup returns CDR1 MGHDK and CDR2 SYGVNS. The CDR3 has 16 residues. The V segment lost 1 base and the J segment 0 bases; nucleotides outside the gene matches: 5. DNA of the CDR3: TGTGCCAGCAGTGAATGGACAGGAGCCCTGAACACTGAAGCTTTCTTT. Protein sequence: CASSEWTGALNTEAFF.

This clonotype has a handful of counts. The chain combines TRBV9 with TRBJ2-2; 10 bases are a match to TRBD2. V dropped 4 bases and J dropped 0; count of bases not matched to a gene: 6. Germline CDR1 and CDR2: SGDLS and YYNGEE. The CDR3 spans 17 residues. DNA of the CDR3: TGTGCCAGCAGCCCCAGACTAGCGGGTACGAACACCGGGGAGCTGTTTTTT. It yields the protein CASSPRLAGTNTGELFF.

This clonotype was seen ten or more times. DNA of the CDR3: TGTGCCAGCTCTCGTCGGACGGTCCCTGAAGCTTTCTTT. Translation gives CASSRRTVPEAFF. The chain carries TRBV2 and TRBJ1-1; D gene unclear. CDR3 length equals 13 residues. Germline CDR1 reads SNHLY; CDR2 reads FYNNEI. V was trimmed by 8 bases and J by 6 bases, leaving 16 bases between them.

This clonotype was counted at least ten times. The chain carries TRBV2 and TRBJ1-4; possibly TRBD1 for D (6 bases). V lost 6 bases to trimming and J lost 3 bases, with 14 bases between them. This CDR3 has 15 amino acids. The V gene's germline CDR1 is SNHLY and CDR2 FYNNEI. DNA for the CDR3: TGTGCCAGCAGCGCCCGACAGGTGGCTAATGAAAAACTGTTTTTT. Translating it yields CASSARQVANEKLFF.

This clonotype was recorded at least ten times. CDR3 loop: CATSDPTGRAGELFF. CDR3 DNA sequence: TGTGCCACCAGTGATCCGACAGGGAGGGCCGGGGAGCTGTTTTTT. This sequence joins TRBV24-1 and TRBJ2-2; D may match TRBD1 or TRBD2 (7 bases each). This CDR3 has 15 residues. V was trimmed by 3 bases and J by 6 bases, leaving 13 bases between them. Per germline, CDR1 KGHDR and CDR2 SFDVKD.

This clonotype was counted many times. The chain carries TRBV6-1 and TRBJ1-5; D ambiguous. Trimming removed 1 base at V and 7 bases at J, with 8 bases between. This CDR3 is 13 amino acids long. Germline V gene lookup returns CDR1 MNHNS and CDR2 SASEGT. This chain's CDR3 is CASSEESGQPQHF. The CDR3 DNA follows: TGTGCCAGCAGTGAAGAATCGGGGCAGCCCCAGCATTTT.

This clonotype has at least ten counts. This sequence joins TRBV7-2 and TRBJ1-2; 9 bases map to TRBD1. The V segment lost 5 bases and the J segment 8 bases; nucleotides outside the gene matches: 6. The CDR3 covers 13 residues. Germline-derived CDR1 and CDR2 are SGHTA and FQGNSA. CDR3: CASSAQGARGYTF. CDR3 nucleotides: TGTGCCAGCAGCGCACAGGGGGCAAGGGGCTACACCTTC.

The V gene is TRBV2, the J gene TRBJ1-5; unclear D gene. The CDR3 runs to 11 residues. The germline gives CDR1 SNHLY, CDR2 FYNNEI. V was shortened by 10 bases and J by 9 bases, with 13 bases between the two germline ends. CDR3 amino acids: CAITLLRPQHF. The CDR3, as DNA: TGTGCCATCACTCTTTTAAGGCCCCAGCATTTT.

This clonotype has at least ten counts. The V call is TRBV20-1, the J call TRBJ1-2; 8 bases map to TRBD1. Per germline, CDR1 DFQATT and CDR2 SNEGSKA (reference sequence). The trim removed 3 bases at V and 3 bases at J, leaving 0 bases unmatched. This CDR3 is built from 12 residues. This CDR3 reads CSARDRDYGYTF. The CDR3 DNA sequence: TGCAGTGCTAGGGACAGGGACTATGGCTACACCTTC.

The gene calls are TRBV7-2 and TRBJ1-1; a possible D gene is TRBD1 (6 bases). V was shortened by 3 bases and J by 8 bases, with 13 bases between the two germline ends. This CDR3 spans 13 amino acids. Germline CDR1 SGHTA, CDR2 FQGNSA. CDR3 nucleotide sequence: TGTGCCAGCAGCTTTCGACAGGCCCCAGAAGCTTTCTTT. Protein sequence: CASSFRQAPEAFF.

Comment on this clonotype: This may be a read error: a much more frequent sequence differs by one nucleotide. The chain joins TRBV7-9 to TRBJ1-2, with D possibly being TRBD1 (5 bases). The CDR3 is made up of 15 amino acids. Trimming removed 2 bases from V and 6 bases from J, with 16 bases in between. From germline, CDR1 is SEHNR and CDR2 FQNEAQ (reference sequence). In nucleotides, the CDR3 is TGTGCCAGCAGCTTAACGGTGGGACTCAACCATGGCTACACCTTC. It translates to CASSLTVGLNHGYTF. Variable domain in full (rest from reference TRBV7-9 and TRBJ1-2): DTGVSQNPRHKITKRGQNVTFRCDPISEHNRLYWYRQTLGQGPEFLTYFQNEAQLEKSRLLSDRFSAERPKGSFSTLEIQRTEQGDSAMYLCASSLTVGLNHGYTFGSGTRLTVV.

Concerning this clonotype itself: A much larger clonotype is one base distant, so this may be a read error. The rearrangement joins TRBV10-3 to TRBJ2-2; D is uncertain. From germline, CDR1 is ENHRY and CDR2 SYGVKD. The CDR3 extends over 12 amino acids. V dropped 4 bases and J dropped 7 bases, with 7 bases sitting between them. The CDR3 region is CAISAGRGELFF. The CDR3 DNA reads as TGTGCCATCAGTGCCGGTCGCGGGGAGCTGTTTTTT.

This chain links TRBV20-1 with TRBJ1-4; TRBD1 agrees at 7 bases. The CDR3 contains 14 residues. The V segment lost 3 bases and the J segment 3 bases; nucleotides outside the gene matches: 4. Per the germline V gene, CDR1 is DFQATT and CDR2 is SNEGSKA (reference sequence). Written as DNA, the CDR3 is TGCAGTGCTAGGGAGACAGGGTCTAATGAAAAACTGTTTTTT. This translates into CSARETGSNEKLFF.

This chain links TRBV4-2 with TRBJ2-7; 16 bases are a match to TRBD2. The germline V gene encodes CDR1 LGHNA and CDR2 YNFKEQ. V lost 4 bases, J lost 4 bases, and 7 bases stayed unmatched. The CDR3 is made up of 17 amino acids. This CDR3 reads CASSPKVGLAGGYEQYF. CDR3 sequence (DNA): TGTGCCAGCAGCCCGAAGGTGGGACTAGCGGGAGGGTACGAGCAGTACTTC.

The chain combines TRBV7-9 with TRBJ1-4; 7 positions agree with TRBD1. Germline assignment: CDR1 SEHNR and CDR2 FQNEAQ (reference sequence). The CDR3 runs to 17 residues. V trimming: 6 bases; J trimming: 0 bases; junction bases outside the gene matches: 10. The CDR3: CASSYLGQTATNEKLFF. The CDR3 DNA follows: TGTGCCAGCAGTTACTTGGGACAGACAGCAACTAATGAAAAACTGTTTTTT.

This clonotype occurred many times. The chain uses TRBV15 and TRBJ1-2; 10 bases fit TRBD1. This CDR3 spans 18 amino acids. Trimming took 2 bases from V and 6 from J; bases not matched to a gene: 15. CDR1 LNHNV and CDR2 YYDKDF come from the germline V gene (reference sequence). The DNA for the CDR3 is TGTGCCACCAGCAGACACTCACTAGGGGACAGGGGTTTTGATGGCTACACCTTC. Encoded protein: CATSRHSLGDRGFDGYTF.

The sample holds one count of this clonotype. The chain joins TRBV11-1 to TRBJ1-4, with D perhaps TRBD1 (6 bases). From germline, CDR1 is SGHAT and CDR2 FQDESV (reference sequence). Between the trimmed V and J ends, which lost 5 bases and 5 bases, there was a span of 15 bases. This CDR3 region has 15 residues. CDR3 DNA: TGTGCCAGCAGCCCGGTACAGGGATCCAATGAAAAACTGTTTTTT. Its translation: CASSPVQGSNEKLFF.

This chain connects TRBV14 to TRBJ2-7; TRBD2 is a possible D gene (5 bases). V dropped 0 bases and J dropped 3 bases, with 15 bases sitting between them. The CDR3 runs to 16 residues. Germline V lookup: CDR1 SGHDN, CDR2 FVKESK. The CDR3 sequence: CASSQEGPPAGYEQYF. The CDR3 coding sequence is TGTGCCAGCAGCCAAGAAGGGCCGCCGGCGGGCTACGAGCAGTACTTC. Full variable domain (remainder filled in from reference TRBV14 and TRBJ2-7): EAGVTQFPSHSVIEKGQTVTLRCDPISGHDNLYWYRRVMGKEIKFLLHFVKESKQDESGMPNNRFLAERTGGTYSTLKVQPAELEDSGVYFCASSQEGPPAGYEQYFGPGTRLTVT.

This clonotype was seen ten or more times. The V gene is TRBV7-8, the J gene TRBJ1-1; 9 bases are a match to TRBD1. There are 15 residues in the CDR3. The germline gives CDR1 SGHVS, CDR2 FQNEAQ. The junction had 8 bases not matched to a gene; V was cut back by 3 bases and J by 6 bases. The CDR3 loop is CASSFGERDRAEAFF. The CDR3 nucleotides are TGTGCCAGCAGCTTCGGAGAAAGGGACAGGGCTGAAGCTTTCTTT. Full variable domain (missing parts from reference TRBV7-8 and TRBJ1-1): GAGVSQSPRYKVAKRGQDVALRCDPISGHVSLFWYQQALGQGPEFLTYFQNEAQLDKSGLPSDRFFAERPEGSVSTLKIQRTQQEDSAVYLCASSFGERDRAEAFFGQGTRLTVV.

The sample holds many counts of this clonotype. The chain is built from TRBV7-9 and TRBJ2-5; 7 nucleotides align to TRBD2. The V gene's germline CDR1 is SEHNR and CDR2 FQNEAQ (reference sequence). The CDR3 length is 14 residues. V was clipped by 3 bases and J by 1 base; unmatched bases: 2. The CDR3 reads CASSLREFQETQYF. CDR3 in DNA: TGTGCCAGCAGCTTGCGGGAGTTCCAAGAGACCCAGTACTTC.

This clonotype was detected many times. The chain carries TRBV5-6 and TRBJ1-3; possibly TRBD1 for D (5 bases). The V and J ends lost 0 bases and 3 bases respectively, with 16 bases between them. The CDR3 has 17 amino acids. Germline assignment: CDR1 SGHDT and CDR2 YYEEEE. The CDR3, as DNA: TGTGCCAGCAGCTTGGGTAGGGGCGCGGAGCATGGAAACACCATATATTTT. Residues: CASSLGRGAEHGNTIYF. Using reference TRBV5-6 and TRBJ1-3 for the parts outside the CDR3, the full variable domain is DAGVTQSPTHLIKTRGQQVTLRCSPKSGHDTVSWYQQALGQGPQFIFQYYEEEERQRGNFPDRFSGHQFPNYSSELNVNALLLGDSALYLCASSLGRGAEHGNTIYFGEGSWLTVV.

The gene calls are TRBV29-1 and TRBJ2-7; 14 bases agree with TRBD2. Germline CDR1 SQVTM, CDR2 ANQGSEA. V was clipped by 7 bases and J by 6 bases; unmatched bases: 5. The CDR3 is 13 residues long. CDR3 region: CSAGTSGSGEQYF. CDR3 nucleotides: TGCAGCGCGGGGACTAGCGGGAGTGGCGAGCAGTACTTC.

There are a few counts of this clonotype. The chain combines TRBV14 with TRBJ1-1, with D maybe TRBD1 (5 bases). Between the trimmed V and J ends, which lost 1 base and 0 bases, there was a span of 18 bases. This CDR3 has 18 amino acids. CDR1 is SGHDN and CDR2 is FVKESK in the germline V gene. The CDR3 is CASSQAGRWGNLNTEAFF. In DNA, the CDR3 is TGTGCCAGCAGCCAAGCAGGAAGATGGGGCAACCTGAACACTGAAGCTTTCTTT.

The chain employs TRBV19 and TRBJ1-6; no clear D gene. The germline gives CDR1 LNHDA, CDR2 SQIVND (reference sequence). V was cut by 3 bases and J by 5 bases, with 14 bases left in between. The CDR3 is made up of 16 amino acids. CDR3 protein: CASSMTRQTDNSPLHF. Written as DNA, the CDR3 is TGTGCCAGTAGTATGACCCGCCAGACGGATAATTCACCCCTCCACTTT. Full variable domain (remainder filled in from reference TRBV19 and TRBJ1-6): DGGITQSPKYLFRKEGQNVTLSCEQNLNHDAMYWYRQDPGQGLRLIYYSQIVNDFQKGDIAEGYSVSREKKESFPLTVTSAQKNPTAFYLCASSMTRQTDNSPLHFGNGTRLTVT.

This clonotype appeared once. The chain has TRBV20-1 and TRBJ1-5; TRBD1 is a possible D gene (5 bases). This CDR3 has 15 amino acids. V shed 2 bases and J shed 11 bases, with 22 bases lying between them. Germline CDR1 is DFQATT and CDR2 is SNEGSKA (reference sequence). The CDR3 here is CSARRPPTGGETQHF. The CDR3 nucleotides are TGCAGTGCTAGACGTCCCCCCACGGGAGGGGAGACCCAGCATTTT.

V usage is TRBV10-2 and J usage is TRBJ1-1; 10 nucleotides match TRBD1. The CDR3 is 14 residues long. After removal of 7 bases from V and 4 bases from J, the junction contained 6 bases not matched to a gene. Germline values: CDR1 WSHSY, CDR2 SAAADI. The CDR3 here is CASTGTGVPTEAFF. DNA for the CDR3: TGCGCCAGCACCGGGACAGGGGTTCCCACTGAAGCTTTCTTT.

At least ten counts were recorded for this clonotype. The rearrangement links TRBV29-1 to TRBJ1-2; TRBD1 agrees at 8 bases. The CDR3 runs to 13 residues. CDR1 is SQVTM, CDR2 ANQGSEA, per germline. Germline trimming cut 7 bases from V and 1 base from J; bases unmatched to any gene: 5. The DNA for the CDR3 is TGCAGCGCAACAGGGGGGGATAACTATGGCTACACCTTC. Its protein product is CSATGGDNYGYTF.

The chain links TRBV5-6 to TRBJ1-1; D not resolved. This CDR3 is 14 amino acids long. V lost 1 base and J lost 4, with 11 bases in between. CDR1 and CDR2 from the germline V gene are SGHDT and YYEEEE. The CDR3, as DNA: TGTGCCAGCAGCTTGATTGCGGGGTCCACTGAAGCTTTCTTT. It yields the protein CASSLIAGSTEAFF.

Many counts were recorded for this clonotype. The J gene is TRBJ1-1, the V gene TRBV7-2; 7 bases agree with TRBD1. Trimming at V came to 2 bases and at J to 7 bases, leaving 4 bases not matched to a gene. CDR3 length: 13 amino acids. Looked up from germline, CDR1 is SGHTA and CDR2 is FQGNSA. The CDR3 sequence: CASSLIGTDEAFF. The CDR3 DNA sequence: TGTGCCAGCAGCTTAATTGGGACAGATGAAGCTTTCTTT.